Listed here are 20 T cell receptor beta chains from one sample, sequenced in a study of cytomegalovirus exposure and HLA in healthy donors. The PCR made use of 60 Vbeta and 13 Jbeta primers. Profiled with immunoSEQ multiplex PCR; TCRdb holds only in-frame clones, not every one. This sample has 150,000 or so clones; roughly 9.8% occur once, and the top ten carry 1.8%. The sequencing sample was made of PBMCs. Receptors originate from a man aged 50-60 years in good health and CMV-seronegative.

A few counts support this clone. The chain combines TRBV28 with TRBJ1-2; D remains unclear. With 1 base removed from V and 5 bases from J, the gap between germline ends came to 11 bases. This CDR3 has 14 amino acids. In germline, CDR1 is MDHEN, CDR2 SYDVKM. The CDR3 here is CASSLFQGGYGYTF. In DNA form, the CDR3 reads TGTGCCAGCAGTTTATTTCAAGGAGGGTATGGCTACACCTTC.

In this sample, this clone turned up a few times. This sequence joins TRBV19 and TRBJ1-5, with 9 bases aligning to TRBD1. The length of the CDR3 is 15 residues. After removal of 3 bases from V and 6 bases from J, the junction contained 6 bases not matched to a gene. CDR1 LNHDA and CDR2 SQIVND come from the germline V gene (reference sequence). CDR3 DNA: TGTGCCAGTAGTATCGGGGACAGGGTCGGTCAGCCCCAGCATTTT. It specifies CASSIGDRVGQPQHF.

This clone was detected only a few times. The chain joins TRBV28 to TRBJ2-7; 10 nucleotides line up with TRBD2. The germline CDR1 and CDR2 sequences are MDHEN and SYDVKM. J was trimmed by 4 bases and V by 6 bases; bases with no gene match: 9. This CDR3 spans 15 amino acids. DNA of the CDR3: TGTGCCAGCAGCAGCACTAGCGGGAACCTATACGAGCAGTACTTC. Translating it yields CASSSTSGNLYEQYF.

The CDR3 sequence: CASSHGGLGVSYEQYF. The DNA of the CDR3 is TGCGCCAGCAGCCACGGAGGGCTGGGGGTATCCTACGAGCAGTACTTC. The chain carries TRBV5-1 and TRBJ2-7, with a weak D call TRBD2 (6 bases). V lost 4 bases and J lost 1, with 18 bases in between. This CDR3 spans 16 amino acids. CDR1 is SGHRS, CDR2 YFSETQ, per germline.

This clone has more than one count but fewer than ten. The rearrangement links TRBV5-1 to TRBJ1-3; no definite D call. The CDR3 contains 16 residues. Germline CDR1 is SGHRS and CDR2 is YFSETQ. V gave up 4 bases and J gave up 0 bases, with 14 bases separating them. CDR3 sequence (DNA): TGCGCCAGCAGCGCCGGGGTTGCCCGCTCTGGAAACACCATATATTTT. Amino acids: CASSAGVARSGNTIYF.

This clone came up a few times. CDR3 in amino acids: CASSIGSSYEQYF. The DNA of the CDR3 is TGTGCCAGTAGTATAGGGAGCTCCTACGAGCAGTACTTC. This rearrangement joins TRBV19 to TRBJ2-7; D is unresolved. V was pared by 1 base and J by 0 bases, with 4 bases between. CDR3 size: 13 residues. Germline lookup yields CDR1 LNHDA and CDR2 SQIVND (reference sequence).

This clone turned up a few times. The rearrangement joins TRBV28 to TRBJ1-2; unclear D gene. The CDR3 is 14 residues long. With 4 bases removed from V and 5 bases from J, the gap between germline ends came to 14 bases. In germline, CDR1 is MDHEN, CDR2 SYDVKM. The CDR3 bases are TGTGCCAGCAGTTCGAGGCTGCCTCCTTATGGCTACACCTTC. It is translated as CASSSRLPPYGYTF.

The rearrangement joins TRBV11-3 to TRBJ2-1, with D perhaps matching TRBD2 (5 bases). The germline V and J ends were trimmed by 9 bases and 4 bases, with 16 bases remaining between them. Germline V gene lookup returns CDR1 SGHNT and CDR2 YENEEA. This CDR3 contains 14 residues. The CDR3 DNA reads TGTGCCAGTCAATTGGACTGGACTTACAATGAGCAGTTCTTC. The encoded protein is CASQLDWTYNEQFF.

This chain connects TRBV25-1 to TRBJ2-2; 8 bases are a match to TRBD1. CDR3 length equals 17 residues. V dropped 0 bases and J dropped 2; count of bases not matched to a gene: 5. The V gene's germline CDR1 is MGHDK and CDR2 SYGVNS. The DNA for the CDR3 is TGTGCCAGCAGTGAATATCCCGGGACAGGAAACACCGGGGAGCTGTTTTTT. It specifies CASSEYPGTGNTGELFF.

The genes are TRBV28 and TRBJ2-1, with 9 bases matching TRBD2. The CDR3 spans 17 residues. CDR1 MDHEN and CDR2 SYDVKM come from the germline V gene. V trimming: 8 bases; J trimming: 1 base; junction bases outside the gene matches: 12. CDR3 DNA: TGTGCCAGCTACAGCCTAGCGGGATCAGCATCCTACAATGAGCAGTTCTTC. This encodes CASYSLAGSASYNEQFF.

This chain connects TRBV6-6 to TRBJ2-5, with 11 bases fitting TRBD2. Near its end, the DNA agrees better with TRBJ2-7, so the J call may be wrong. This CDR3 is 15 amino acids long. Germline CDR1 is MNHNY and CDR2 is SVGAGI (reference sequence). The CDR3 DNA is TGTGCCAGCACTGGTACTAGCGGGAGTCGGAGCGAGCAGTACTTC. Encoded protein: CASTGTSGSRSEQYF.

The chain is built from TRBV10-2 and TRBJ1-3; D is unclear. The germline V and J ends were trimmed by 5 bases and 4 bases, with 9 bases remaining between them. This CDR3 is 13 amino acids long. Germline V gene lookup returns CDR1 WSHSY and CDR2 SAAADI. CDR3 sequence (DNA): TGCGCCAGCAGTAATCAACTAGGAAACACCATATATTTT. This encodes CASSNQLGNTIYF.

This clone was counted a few times. The V call is TRBV7-3, the J call TRBJ2-1; TRBD2 is a possible D gene (6 bases). CDR1 is SGHTA and CDR2 is FQGTGA in the germline V gene. The CDR3 runs to 13 residues. The ends were cut back, 3 bases at V and 16 bases at J, with 19 bases in the middle. Here the CDR3 reads CASSLELRGGIFF. The CDR3 DNA is TGTGCCAGCAGCTTGGAACTCCGGGGAGGTATTTTCTTC.

There are a few counts of this clone. The CDR3 loop is CASTPGQGYYEQYF. CDR3 bases: TGTGCCAGCACCCCGGGGCAGGGGTACTACGAGCAGTACTTC. J is TRBJ2-7 and V is TRBV7-9; TRBD1 might be the D (6 bases). CDR1 and CDR2 (germline): SEHNR, FQNEAQ (reference sequence). The CDR3 length is 14 residues. V was shortened by 7 bases and J by 3 bases, with 16 bases between the two germline ends.

This clone occurred once. The V and J genes are TRBV19 and TRBJ2-1, with 9 bases identical to TRBD1. Germline assignment: CDR1 LNHDA and CDR2 SQIVND (reference sequence). Germline trimming cut 5 bases from V and 7 bases from J; bases unmatched to any gene: 6. This CDR3 has 14 amino acids. The CDR3: CASSFGTGTNEQFF. The CDR3, as DNA: TGTGCCAGTAGTTTCGGGACAGGGACGAATGAGCAGTTCTTC.

This chain uses TRBV6-6 with TRBJ2-3; TRBD2 aligns across 7 bases. The CDR3 has 16 amino acids. V trimming: 5 bases; J trimming: 6 bases; junction bases outside the gene matches: 14. CDR1 MNHNY and CDR2 SVGAGI come from the germline V gene (reference sequence). The CDR3 sequence is CASSPRRGVKQDTQYF. CDR3 DNA sequence: TGTGCCAGCAGTCCCCGACGGGGGGTCAAACAGGATACGCAGTATTTT.

This chain connects TRBV28 to TRBJ1-5; D not resolved. Deletions cut 3 bases from V and 5 bases from J, with 8 bases between. The CDR3 runs 13 residues. Germline V lookup: CDR1 MDHEN, CDR2 SYDVKM. The CDR3 DNA reads TGTGCCAGCAGTTTCGCACGGGATCAGCCCCAGCATTTT. Protein sequence: CASSFARDQPQHF.

The V gene is TRBV27, the J gene TRBJ2-3; 9 bases match TRBD1. The CDR3 runs 13 residues. CDR1 is MNHEY and CDR2 is SMNVEV in the germline V gene (reference sequence). V was clipped by 8 bases and J by 6 bases; unmatched bases: 6. The CDR3: CASAGTGYDTQYF. In DNA form, the CDR3 reads TGTGCCAGCGCCGGGACAGGGTACGATACGCAGTATTTT.

The chain recombines TRBV11-2 with TRBJ1-4; no definite D call. The CDR3 is 15 residues long. V lost 1 base and J 8 bases, leaving 14 bases between the germline ends. Per the germline V gene, CDR1 is SGHAT and CDR2 is FQNNGV. The CDR3 nucleotides read TGTGCCAGCAGCTTAGTGGGTCAGATGACAGAAAAACTGTTTTTT. This translates into CASSLVGQMTEKLFF. The variable domain in full, with the rest retrieved from reference TRBV11-2 and TRBJ1-4, is EAGVAQSPRYKIIEKRQSVAFWCNPISGHATLYWYQQILGQGPKLLIQFQNNGVVDDSQLPKDRFSAERLKGVDSTLKIQPAKLEDSAVYLCASSLVGQMTEKLFFGSGTQLSVL.

This clone was counted a few times. The gene calls are TRBV5-5 and TRBJ2-3, with TRBD1 identical over 8 bases. Germline trimming cut 3 bases from V and 9 bases from J; bases unmatched to any gene: 12. The CDR3 sequence is 15 residues long. CDR1 is SGHKS and CDR2 is YYEKEE in the germline V gene (reference sequence). CDR3 residues: CASSYRDRSLQTQYF. CDR3 nucleotide sequence: TGTGCCAGCAGCTACCGGGACAGGTCCCTGCAGACGCAGTATTTT.